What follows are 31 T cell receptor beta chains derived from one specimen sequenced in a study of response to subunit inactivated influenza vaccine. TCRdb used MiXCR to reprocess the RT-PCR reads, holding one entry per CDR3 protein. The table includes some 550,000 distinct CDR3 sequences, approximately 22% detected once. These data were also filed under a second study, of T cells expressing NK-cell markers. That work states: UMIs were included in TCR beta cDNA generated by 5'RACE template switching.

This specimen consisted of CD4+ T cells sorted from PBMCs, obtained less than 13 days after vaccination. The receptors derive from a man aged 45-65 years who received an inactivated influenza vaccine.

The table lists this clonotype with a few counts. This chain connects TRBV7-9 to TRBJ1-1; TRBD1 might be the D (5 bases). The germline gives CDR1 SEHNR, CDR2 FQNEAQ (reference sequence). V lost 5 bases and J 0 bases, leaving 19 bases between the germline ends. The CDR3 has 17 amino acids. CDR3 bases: TGTGCCAGCAGCCCTCGGGGGAGGGAAGTGGTGAACACTGAAGCTTTCTTT. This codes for CASSPRGREVVNTEAFF.

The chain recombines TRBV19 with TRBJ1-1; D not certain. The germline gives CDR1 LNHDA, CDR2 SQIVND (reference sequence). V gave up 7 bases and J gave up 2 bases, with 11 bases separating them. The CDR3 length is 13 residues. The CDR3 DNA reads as TGTGCCAGTACGACCAACATAAACACTGAAGCTTTCTTT. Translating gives CASTTNINTEAFF. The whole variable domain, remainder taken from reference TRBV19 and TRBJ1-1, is DGGITQSPKYLFRKEGQNVTLSCEQNLNHDAMYWYRQDPGQGLRLIYYSQIVNDFQKGDIAEGYSVSREKKESFPLTVTSAQKNPTAFYLCASTTNINTEAFFGQGTRLTVV.

CDR3 coding DNA: TGTGCCAGCAGTCCAACGAGGGGCGGCGTGGAGCTGTTTTTT. It codes for CASSPTRGGVELFF. The chain employs TRBV3-1 and TRBJ2-2; the D gene could be TRBD1 or TRBD2 (5 bases each). This CDR3 is 14 amino acids long. Germline lookup yields CDR1 LGHDT and CDR2 YNNKEL (reference sequence). Trimming took 6 bases from V and 10 from J, leaving 18 bases between them.

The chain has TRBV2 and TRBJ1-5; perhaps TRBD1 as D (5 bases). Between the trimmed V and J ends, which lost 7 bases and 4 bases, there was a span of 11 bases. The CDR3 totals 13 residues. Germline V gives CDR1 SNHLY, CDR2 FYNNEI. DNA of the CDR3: TGTGCCAGCACCGGCAGGGTGAATCAGCCCCAGCATTTT. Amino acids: CASTGRVNQPQHF.

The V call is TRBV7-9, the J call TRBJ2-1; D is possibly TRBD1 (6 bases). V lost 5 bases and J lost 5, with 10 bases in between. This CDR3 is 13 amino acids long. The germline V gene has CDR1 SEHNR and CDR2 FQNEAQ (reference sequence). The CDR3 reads CASSRDTHNEQFF. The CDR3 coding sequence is TGTGCCAGCAGCCGGGACACCCACAATGAGCAGTTCTTC.

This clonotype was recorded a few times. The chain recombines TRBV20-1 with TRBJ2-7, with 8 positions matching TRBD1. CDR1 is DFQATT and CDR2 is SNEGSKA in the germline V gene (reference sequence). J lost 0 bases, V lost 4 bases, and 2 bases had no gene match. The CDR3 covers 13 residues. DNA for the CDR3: TGCAGTGCTACCCAGGGGGCCTCCTACGAGCAGTACTTC. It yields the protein CSATQGASYEQYF.

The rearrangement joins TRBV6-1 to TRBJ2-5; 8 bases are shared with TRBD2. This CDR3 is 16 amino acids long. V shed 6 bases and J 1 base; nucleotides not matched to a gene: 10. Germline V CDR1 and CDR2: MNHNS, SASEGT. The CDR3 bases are TGTGCCAGCAGGCGGACTCTAGCGGGTATCCAAGAGACCCAGTACTTC. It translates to CASRRTLAGIQETQYF.

CDR3 region: CASTKTDTQYF. Here the CDR3 DNA reads TGTGCCAGCACCAAGACTGACACGCAGTATTTT. This chain uses TRBV7-9 with TRBJ2-3; the D is unclear. V was shortened by 7 bases and J by 9 bases, with 11 bases between the two germline ends. Germline values: CDR1 SEHNR, CDR2 FQNEAQ (reference sequence). This CDR3 region has 11 residues.

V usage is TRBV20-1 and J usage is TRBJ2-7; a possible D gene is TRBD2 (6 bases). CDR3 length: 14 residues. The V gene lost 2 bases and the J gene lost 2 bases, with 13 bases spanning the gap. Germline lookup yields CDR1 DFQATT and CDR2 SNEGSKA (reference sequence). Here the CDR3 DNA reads TGCAGTGCTAGACCTCTGAGGACTACCTACGAGCAGTACTTC. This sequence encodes CSARPLRTTYEQYF.

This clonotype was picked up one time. The CDR3 DNA reads TGTGCCAGCAGCAAAAAGACAGGAAAAGACGAGCAGTACTTC. Translating it yields CASSKKTGKDEQYF. The chain couples TRBV21-1 to TRBJ2-7; the listed D gene, TRBD1, was not tested against the DNA. TRBV21-1 is assigned pseudogene status. This CDR3 is 14 amino acids long.

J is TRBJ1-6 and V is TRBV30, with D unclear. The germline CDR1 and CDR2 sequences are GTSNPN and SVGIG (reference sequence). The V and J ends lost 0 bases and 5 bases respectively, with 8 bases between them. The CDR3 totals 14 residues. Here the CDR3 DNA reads TGTGCCTGGAGTGTAACGGCGGATAATTCACCCCTCCACTTT. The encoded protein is CAWSVTADNSPLHF. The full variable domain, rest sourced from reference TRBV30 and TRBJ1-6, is SQTIHQWPATLVQPVGSPLSLECTVEGTSNPNLYWYRQAAGRGLQLLFYSVGIGQISSEVPQNLSASRPQDRQFILSSKKLLLSDSGFYLCAWSVTADNSPLHFGNGTRLTVT.

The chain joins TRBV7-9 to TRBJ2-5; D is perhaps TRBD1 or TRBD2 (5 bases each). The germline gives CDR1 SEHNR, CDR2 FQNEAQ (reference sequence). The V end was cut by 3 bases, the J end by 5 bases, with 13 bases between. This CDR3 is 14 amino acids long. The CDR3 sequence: CASSLPGPAETQYF. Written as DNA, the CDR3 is TGTGCCAGCAGCTTGCCGGGACCGGCGGAGACCCAGTACTTC.

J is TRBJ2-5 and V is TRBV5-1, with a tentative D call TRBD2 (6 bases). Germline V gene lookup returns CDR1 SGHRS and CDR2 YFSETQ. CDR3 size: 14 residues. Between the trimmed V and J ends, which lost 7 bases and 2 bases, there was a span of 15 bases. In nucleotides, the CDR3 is TGCGCCAGCTCCCCTTCGGGGGATCAAGAGACCCAGTACTTC. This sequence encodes CASSPSGDQETQYF.

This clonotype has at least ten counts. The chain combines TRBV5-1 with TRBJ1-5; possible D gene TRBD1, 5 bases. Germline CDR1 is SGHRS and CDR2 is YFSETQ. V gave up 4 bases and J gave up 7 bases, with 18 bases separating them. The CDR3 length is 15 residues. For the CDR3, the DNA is TGCGCCAGCAGCCCGGATGGATCAGGGTACCAGCCCCAGCATTTT. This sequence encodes CASSPDGSGYQPQHF.

CDR3 bases: TGTGCCATCGGGGACAGCTCCTACGAGCAGTACTTC. Amino acid sequence: CAIGDSSYEQYF. This chain uses TRBV10-3 with TRBJ2-7, with 7 bases lining up with TRBD1. The length of the CDR3 is 12 residues. V lost 8 bases and J lost 0; bases outside the gene matches: 1. Germline values: CDR1 ENHRY, CDR2 SYGVKD.

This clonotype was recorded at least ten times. CDR3 nucleotides: TGTGCCAGCAGCCTGTGGACTAGCGGGTACGAGCAGTACTTC. This translates into CASSLWTSGYEQYF. This chain uses TRBV7-2 with TRBJ2-7; 11 bases are shared with TRBD2. The V gene's germline CDR1 is SGHTA and CDR2 FQGNSA. The CDR3 sequence is 14 residues long. V lost 5 bases, J lost 4 bases, and 4 bases stayed unmatched.

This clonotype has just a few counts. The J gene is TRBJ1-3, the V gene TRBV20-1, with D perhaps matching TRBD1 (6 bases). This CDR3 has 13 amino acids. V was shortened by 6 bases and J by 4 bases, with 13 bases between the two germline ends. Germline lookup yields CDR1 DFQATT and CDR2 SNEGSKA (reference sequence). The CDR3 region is CSAMEDSGNTIYF. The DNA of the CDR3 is TGCAGTGCGATGGAGGACAGCGGAAACACCATATATTTT.

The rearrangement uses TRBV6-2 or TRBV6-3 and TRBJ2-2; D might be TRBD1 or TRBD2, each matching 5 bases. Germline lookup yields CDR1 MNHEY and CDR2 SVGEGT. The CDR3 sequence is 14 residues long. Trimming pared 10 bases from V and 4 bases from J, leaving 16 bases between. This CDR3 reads CATKKGTTTGELFF. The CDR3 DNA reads TGTGCCACCAAGAAGGGGACCACCACCGGGGAGCTGTTTTTT.

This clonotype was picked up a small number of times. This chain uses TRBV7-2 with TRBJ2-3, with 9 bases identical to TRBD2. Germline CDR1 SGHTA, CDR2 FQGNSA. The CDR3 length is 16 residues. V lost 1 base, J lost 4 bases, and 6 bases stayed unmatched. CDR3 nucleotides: TGTGCCAGCAGCTTAGTCGGCGGGGGGGCCTCAGATACGCAGTATTTT. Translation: CASSLVGGGASDTQYF.

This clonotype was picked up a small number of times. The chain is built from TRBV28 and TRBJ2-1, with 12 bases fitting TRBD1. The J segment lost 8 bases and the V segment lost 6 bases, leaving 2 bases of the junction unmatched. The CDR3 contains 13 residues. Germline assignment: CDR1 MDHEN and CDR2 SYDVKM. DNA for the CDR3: TGTGCCAGCAGGGGACAGGGGGCCTATGAGCAGTTCTTC. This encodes CASRGQGAYEQFF.

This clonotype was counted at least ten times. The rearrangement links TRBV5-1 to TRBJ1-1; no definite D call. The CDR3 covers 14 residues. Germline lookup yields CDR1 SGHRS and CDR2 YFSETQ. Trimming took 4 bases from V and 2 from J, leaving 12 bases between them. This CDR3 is CASSGEVGNTEAFF. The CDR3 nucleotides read TGCGCCAGCAGCGGAGAAGTGGGAAACACTGAAGCTTTCTTT.

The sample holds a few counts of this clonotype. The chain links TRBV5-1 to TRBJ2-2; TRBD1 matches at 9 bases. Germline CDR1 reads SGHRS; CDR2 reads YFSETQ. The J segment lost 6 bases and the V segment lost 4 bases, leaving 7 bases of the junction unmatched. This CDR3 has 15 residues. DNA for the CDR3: TGCGCCAGCAGCCCGCAACAGGGGGCAGCCGGGGAGCTGTTTTTT. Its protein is CASSPQQGAAGELFF.

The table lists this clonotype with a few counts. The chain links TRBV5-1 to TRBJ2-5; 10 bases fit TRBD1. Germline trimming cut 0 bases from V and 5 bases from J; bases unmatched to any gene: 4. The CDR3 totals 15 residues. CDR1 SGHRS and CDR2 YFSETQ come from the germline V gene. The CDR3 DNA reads TGCGCCAGCAGCTTGGGGGGACAGGGGTCGGAGACCCAGTACTTC. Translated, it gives CASSLGGQGSETQYF.

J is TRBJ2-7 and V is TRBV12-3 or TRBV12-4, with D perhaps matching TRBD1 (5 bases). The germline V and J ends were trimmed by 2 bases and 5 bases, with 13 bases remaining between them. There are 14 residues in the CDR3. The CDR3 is CASSLMQGTHEQYF. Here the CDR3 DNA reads TGTGCCAGCAGTTTAATGCAGGGCACCCACGAGCAGTACTTC.

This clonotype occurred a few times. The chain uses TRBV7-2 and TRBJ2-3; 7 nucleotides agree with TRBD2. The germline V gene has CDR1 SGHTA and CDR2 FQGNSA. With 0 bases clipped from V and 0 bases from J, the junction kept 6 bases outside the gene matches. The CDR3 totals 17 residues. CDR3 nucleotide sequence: TGTGCCAGCAGCTTAGCGGGAGGGCCTCCTAGCACAGATACGCAGTATTTT. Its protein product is CASSLAGGPPSTDTQYF.

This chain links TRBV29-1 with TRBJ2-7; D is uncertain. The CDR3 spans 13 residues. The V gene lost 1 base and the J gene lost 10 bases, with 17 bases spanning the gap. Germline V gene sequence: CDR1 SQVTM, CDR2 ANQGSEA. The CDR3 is CSVEASSKRQQYF. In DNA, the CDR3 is TGCAGCGTTGAAGCATCGAGTAAAAGGCAACAGTACTTC.

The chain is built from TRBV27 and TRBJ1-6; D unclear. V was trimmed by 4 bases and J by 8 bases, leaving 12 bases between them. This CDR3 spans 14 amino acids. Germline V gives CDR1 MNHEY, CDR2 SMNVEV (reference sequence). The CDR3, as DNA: TGTGCCAGCAGTTCAAGAGGGTATCATTCACCCCTCCACTTT. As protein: CASSSRGYHSPLHF.

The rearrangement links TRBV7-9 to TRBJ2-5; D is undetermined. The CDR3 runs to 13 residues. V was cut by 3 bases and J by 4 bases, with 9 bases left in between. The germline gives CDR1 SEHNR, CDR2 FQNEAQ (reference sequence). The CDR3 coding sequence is TGTGCCAGCAGCTTCCCTAGTACAGAGACCCAGTACTTC. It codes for CASSFPSTETQYF.

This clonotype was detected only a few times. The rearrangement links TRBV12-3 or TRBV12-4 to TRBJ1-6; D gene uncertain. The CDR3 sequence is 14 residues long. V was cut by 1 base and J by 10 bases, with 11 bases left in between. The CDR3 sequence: CASSLGTPESPLHF. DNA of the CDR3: TGTGCCAGCAGTTTAGGAACCCCCGAATCACCCCTCCACTTT.

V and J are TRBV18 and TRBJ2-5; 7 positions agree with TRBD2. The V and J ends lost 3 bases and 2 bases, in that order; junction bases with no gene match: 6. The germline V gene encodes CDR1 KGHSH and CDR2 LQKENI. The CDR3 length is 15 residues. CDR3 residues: CASSPSLAKQETQYF. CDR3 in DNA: TGTGCCAGCTCACCGTCACTAGCGAAACAAGAGACCCAGTACTTC.

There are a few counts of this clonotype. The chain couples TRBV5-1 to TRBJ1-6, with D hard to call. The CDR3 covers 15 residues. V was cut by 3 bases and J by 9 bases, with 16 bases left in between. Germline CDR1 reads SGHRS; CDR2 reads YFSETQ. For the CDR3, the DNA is TGCGCCAGCAGCTATGACCCGATGCAGGCTTCACCCCTCCACTTT. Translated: CASSYDPMQASPLHF.